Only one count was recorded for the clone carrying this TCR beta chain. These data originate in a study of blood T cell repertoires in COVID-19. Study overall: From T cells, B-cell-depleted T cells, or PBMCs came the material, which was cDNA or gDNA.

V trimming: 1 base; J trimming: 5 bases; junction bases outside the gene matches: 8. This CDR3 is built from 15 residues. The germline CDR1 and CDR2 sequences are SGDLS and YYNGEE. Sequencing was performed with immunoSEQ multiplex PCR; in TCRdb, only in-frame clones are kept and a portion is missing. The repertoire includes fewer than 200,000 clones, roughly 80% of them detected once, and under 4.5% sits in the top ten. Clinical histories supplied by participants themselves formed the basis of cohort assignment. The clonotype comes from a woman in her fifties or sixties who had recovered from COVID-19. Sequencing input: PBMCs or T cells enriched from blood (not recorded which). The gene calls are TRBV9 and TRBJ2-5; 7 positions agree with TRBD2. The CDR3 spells CASSVRREPGETQYF. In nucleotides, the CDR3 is TGTGCCAGCAGCGTACGGCGGGAGCCAGGGGAGACCCAGTACTTC.